This is a list of T cell receptor beta chains from one sample in a study of blood T cell repertoires in COVID-19. The assay was immunoSEQ multiplex PCR, and TCRdb's table has in-frame clones only and misses some. Of 350,000 or so clones listed, almost 90% are singletons. The specimen was PBMCs or T cells enriched from blood (not recorded which). These receptor sequences come from a woman younger than 45 who had been exposed to COVID-19. Both conserved end residues are part of each CDR3. A D gene is named only where the DNA matches it firmly.

d_call,j_call,cdr3_length,v_call,cdr3_nt,cdr3_aa
TRBD1,TRBJ2-3,13,TRBV27,TGTGCCAGCAGTCTTGGGACAGGGGATACGCAGTATTTT,CASSLGTGDTQYF
-,TRBJ2-7,15,TRBV25-1,TGTGCCAGCAGCCCTCCCCAAAATCACTACTACGAGCAGTACTTC,CASSPPQNHYYEQYF
-,TRBJ2-7,14,TRBV7-9,TGTGCCAGCAGCTTAATTGGGGCAGACTACGAGCAGTACTTC,CASSLIGADYEQYF
-,TRBJ1-1,15,TRBV5-1,TGCGCCCGCAGCTTGGGGGAGGGGGGAGGCACTGAAGCTTTCTTT,CARSLGEGGGTEAFF
TRBD2,TRBJ2-5,17,TRBV9,TGTGCCAGCAGCGTAGATCCCCCGACAGGCGGGAGGGAGACCCAGTACTTC,CASSVDPPTGGRETQYF
TRBD1,TRBJ1-2,13,TRBV6-5,TGTGCCAGCAGTTACTTGACAGGGCATGGCTACACCTTC,CASSYLTGHGYTF
-,TRBJ2-3,19,TRBV10-3,TGTGCCATCAGTGGATCCGGGACAGGGGGGACTAGCGAAACAGATACGCAGTATTTT,CAISGSGTGGTSETDTQYF
TRBD2,TRBJ2-7,16,TRBV18,TGTGCCAGCTCACCACCCCTAGCGGGAGAAGGCTACGAGCAGTACTTC,CASSPPLAGEGYEQYF
-,TRBJ1-5,14,TRBV2,TGTGCCAGCACCACGGGGATCTCCAATCAGCCCCAGCATTTT,CASTTGISNQPQHF
-,TRBJ1-1,14,TRBV10-2,TGCGCCAGCAGTGAGTCAGGGGGTTTCAGTGAAGCTTTCTTT,CASSESGGFSEAFF
TRBD1,TRBJ1-6,13,TRBV6-5,TGTGCCAGCAGGAACCGGGACAGGGCACCCCTCCACTTT,CASRNRDRAPLHF
TRBD1,TRBJ1-5,15,TRBV29-1,TGCAGCGTGGCTCGGGGACAGGGGTCGGGGCAGCCCCAGCATTTT,CSVARGQGSGQPQHF
TRBD1,TRBJ2-5,16,TRBV18,TGTGCCAGCTCACCGCTGCAGGGGGCTTTCCAAGAGACCCAGTACTTC,CASSPLQGAFQETQYF